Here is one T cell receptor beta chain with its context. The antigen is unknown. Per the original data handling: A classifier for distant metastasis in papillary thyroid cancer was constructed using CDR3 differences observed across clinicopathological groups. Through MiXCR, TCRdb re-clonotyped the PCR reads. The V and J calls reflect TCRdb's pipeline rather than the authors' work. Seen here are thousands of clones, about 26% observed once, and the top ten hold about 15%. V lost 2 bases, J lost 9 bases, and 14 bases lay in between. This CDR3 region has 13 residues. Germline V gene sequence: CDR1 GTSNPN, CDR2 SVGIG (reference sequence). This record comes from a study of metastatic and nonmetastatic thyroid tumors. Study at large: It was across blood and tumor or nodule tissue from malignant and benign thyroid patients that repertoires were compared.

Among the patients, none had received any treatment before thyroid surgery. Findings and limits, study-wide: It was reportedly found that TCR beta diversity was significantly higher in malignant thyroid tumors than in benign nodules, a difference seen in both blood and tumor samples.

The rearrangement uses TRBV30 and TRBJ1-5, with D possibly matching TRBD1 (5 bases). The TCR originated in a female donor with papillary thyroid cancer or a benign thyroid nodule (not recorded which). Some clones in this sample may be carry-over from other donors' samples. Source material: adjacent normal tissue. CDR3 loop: CAWSRGPGGPQHF. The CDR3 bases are TGTGCCTGGAGTCGGGGACCGGGAGGGCCCCAGCATTTT.